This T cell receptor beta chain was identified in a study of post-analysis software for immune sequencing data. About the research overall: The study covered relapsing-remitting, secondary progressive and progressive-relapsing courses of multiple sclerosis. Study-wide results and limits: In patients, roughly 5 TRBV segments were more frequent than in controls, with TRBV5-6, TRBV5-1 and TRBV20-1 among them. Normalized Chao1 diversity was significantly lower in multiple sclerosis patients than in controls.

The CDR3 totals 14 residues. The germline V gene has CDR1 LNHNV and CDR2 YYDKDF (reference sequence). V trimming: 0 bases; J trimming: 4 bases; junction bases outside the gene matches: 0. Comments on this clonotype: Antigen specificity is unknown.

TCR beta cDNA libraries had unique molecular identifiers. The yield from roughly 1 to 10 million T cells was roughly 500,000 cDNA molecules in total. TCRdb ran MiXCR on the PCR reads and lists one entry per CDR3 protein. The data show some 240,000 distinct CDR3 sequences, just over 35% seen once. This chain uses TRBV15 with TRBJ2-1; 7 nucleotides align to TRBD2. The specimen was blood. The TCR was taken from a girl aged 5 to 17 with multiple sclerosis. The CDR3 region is CATSRDGGYNEQFF. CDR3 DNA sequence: TGTGCCACCAGCAGAGACGGGGGGTACAATGAGCAGTTCTTC.